The next 10 T cell receptor beta chains were all read from a single sample in a study of T-cell reconstitution after alpha-beta-depleted transplantation in children. For TCRbeta, the library was prepared with unique molecular identifiers. TCRdb ran MiXCR on the PCR reads and lists one entry per CDR3 protein. The table records 420,000 or so distinct CDR3 sequences, 11% of them present only once. The sequences come from PBMCs from the stem cell graft donor, collected from the stem cell graft. These receptor sequences come from a human donor who donated a stem cell graft to a child with acute myeloid leukemia.

The table lists this clonotype with a few counts. This chain links TRBV19 with TRBJ1-2; 7 bases match TRBD1. The CDR3 is 14 amino acids. The germline CDR1 and CDR2 sequences are LNHDA and SQIVND (reference sequence). J was trimmed by 5 bases and V by 4 bases; bases with no gene match: 7. The CDR3 nucleotides are TGTGCCAGTAGTAACCTCAGACAGGGATATGGCTACACCTTC. Translating it yields CASSNLRQGYGYTF.

The chain carries TRBV29-1 and TRBJ1-4; D gene unclear. Trimming cost V 1 base and J 8 bases, with 11 bases left between them. Per germline, CDR1 SQVTM and CDR2 ANQGSEA. This CDR3 contains 13 residues. CDR3 amino acids: CSVEGPGGEKLFF. As DNA, the CDR3 is TGCAGCGTTGAAGGTCCGGGAGGGGAAAAACTGTTTTTT.

This chain uses TRBV7-6 with TRBJ2-5; TRBD1 agrees at 8 bases. Trimming cost V 6 bases and J 6 bases; bases outside gene matches: 9. This CDR3 region has 14 residues. CDR1 is SGHVS and CDR2 is FNYEAQ in the germline V gene. The CDR3 nucleotides are TGTGCCAGCAGTAGACCAGGGGGCGCGAAGACCCAGTACTTC. This gives the protein CASSRPGGAKTQYF. The full variable domain, its missing parts supplied by reference TRBV7-6 and TRBJ2-5, is GAGVSQSPRYKVTKRGQDVALRCDPISGHVSLYWYRQALGQGPEFLTYFNYEAQQDKSGLPNDRFSAERPEGSISTLTIQRTEQRDSAMYRCASSRPGGAKTQYFGPGTRLLVL.

This clonotype was seen only a few times. This sequence joins TRBV20-1 and TRBJ2-1; 11 nucleotides match TRBD2. This CDR3 region has 17 residues. Germline lookup yields CDR1 DFQATT and CDR2 SNEGSKA (reference sequence). The V gene end was trimmed by 1 base and the J gene end by 2 bases; junction bases not matched to a gene: 7. The CDR3 reads CSARGGGLAGPYNEQFF. The CDR3, as DNA: TGCAGTGCTAGAGGTGGAGGACTAGCGGGTCCCTACAATGAGCAGTTCTTC.

The J gene is TRBJ2-7, the V gene TRBV5-1; the D gene could be TRBD1 or TRBD2 (5 bases each). The CDR3 spans 14 residues. CDR1 and CDR2 from the germline V gene are SGHRS and YFSETQ. V was shortened by 2 bases and J by 6 bases, with 15 bases between the two germline ends. This chain's CDR3 is CASSFAADGGEQYV. Here the CDR3 DNA reads TGCGCCAGCAGCTTCGCCGCGGATGGGGGCGAGCAGTACGTC.

This clonotype was counted many times. The rearrangement uses TRBV20-1 and TRBJ2-1; 9 nucleotides agree with TRBD2. CDR3 length: 14 residues. Germline CDR1 reads DFQATT; CDR2 reads SNEGSKA (reference sequence). Losses at the gene ends were 3 bases for V and 5 bases for J; bases not matched to a gene: 5. CDR3: CSARRPSGNNEQFF. CDR3 DNA sequence: TGCAGTGCTAGGCGGCCTAGCGGGAACAATGAGCAGTTCTTC.

The chain carries TRBV15 and TRBJ2-7, with TRBD1 matching over 10 bases. V was clipped by 0 bases and J by 2 bases; unmatched bases: 4. The CDR3 is made up of 16 amino acids. Germline assignment: CDR1 LNHNV and CDR2 YYDKDF (reference sequence). Written as DNA, the CDR3 is TGTGCCACCAGCAGAGATAAGGGGACAGGGGCCTACGAGCAGTACTTC. This gives the protein CATSRDKGTGAYEQYF.

V is TRBV20-1 and J is TRBJ2-5; D gene uncertain. There are 12 residues in the CDR3. Per the germline V gene, CDR1 is DFQATT and CDR2 is SNEGSKA (reference sequence). Trimming shortened V by 5 bases and J by 0 bases, and 7 bases separated the two germline ends. CDR3 DNA sequence: TGCAGTGCTGGCACCGACCAAGAGACCCAGTACTTC. It translates to CSAGTDQETQYF.

This clonotype came up a few times. The chain couples TRBV5-1 to TRBJ1-1; weak D call: TRBD1 (6 bases). V was clipped by 4 bases and J by 3 bases, with 16 bases between them. The CDR3 contains 15 residues. The germline CDR1 and CDR2 sequences are SGHRS and YFSETQ. CDR3 nucleotide sequence: TGCGCCAGCAGCCAACAGGGTCTGGGAGACACTGAAGCTTTCTTT. It specifies CASSQQGLGDTEAFF.

This clonotype was counted at least ten times. The chain employs TRBV5-1 and TRBJ2-6; D is unclear. This CDR3 comprises 14 residues. Deletions cut 4 bases from V and 0 bases from J, with 5 bases between. Looked up from germline, CDR1 is SGHRS and CDR2 is YFSETQ. CDR3 DNA sequence: TGCGCCAGCAGCGTGCGCTCTGGGGCCAACGTCCTGACTTTC. Its translation: CASSVRSGANVLTF. Drawing the rest from reference TRBV5-1 and TRBJ2-6, the complete variable domain is KAGVTQTPRYLIKTRGQQVTLSCSPISGHRSVSWYQQTPGQGLQFLFEYFSETQRNKGNFPGRFSGRQFSNSRSEMNVSTLELGDSALYLCASSVRSGANVLTFGAGSRLTVL.